The next 27 T cell receptor beta chains were all read from a single sample in a study of blood T cell repertoires in COVID-19. The protocol was immunoSEQ multiplex PCR, while the TCRdb copy is restricted to in-frame clones and leaves out a portion. The data hold about 250,000 clones, with around 80% observed a single time. The sequenced sample was peripheral blood. The receptors shown here come from an elderly man with acute or convalescent COVID-19.

This chain joins TRBV3-1 (or the pseudogene TRBV3-2) and TRBJ1-1; 7 bases agree with TRBD1. The CDR3 sequence is 16 residues long. Germline CDR1 LGHDT, CDR2 YNNKEL (reference sequence). V gave up 4 bases and J gave up 2 bases; unmatched junction bases: 10. This CDR3 is CASSPTGTSTNTEAFF. The CDR3 coding sequence is TGTGCCAGCAGCCCGACAGGGACCAGTACAAACACTGAAGCTTTCTTT.

The chain couples TRBV12-5 to TRBJ2-5; 9 nucleotides align to TRBD1. The CDR3 is made up of 19 amino acids. The trim removed 5 bases at V and 4 bases at J, leaving 20 bases unmatched. Germline V gene lookup returns CDR1 LGHNT and CDR2 FRNRAP. The CDR3: CASGTAQGAGRVTRETQYF. The CDR3 region has the DNA TGTGCTAGTGGTACCGCACAGGGGGCGGGTCGTGTAACAAGAGAGACCCAGTACTTC.

This chain links TRBV29-1 with TRBJ2-6, with D tentatively TRBD1 (5 bases). V lost 4 bases and J lost 1, with 14 bases in between. The CDR3 has 16 amino acids. Germline V CDR1 and CDR2: SQVTM, ANQGSEA. As DNA, the CDR3 is TGCAGCGTTGTGACAGACGAGATATCTGGGGCCAACGTCCTGACTTTC. This encodes CSVVTDEISGANVLTF.

V is TRBV12-3 or TRBV12-4 and J is TRBJ2-5; tentative D call: TRBD2 (6 bases). The CDR3 has 13 amino acids. V was pared by 7 bases and J by 4 bases, with 13 bases between. The DNA of the CDR3 is TGTGCCAGCACCCCCGGGGAGGTAGAGACCCAGTACTTC. Translated: CASTPGEVETQYF.

The CDR3 DNA follows: TGTGCCAGCAGTCAGACCGGGACAGGGGCTTTAGATACGCAGTATTTT. It translates to CASSQTGTGALDTQYF. The V and J genes are TRBV28 and TRBJ2-3; 10 positions match TRBD1. V was pared by 5 bases and J by 5 bases, with 10 bases of the junction left unmatched. In germline, CDR1 is MDHEN, CDR2 SYDVKM. CDR3 length: 16 amino acids.

The chain carries TRBV7-9 and TRBJ1-4; 8 nucleotides agree with TRBD1. V trimming: 5 bases; J trimming: 2 bases; junction bases outside the gene matches: 4. Germline CDR1 is SEHNR and CDR2 is FQNEAQ (reference sequence). This CDR3 has 15 amino acids. CDR3 coding DNA: TGTGCCAGCAGCCGAGACAGGGGCACTAATGAAAAACTGTTTTTT. Residues: CASSRDRGTNEKLFF.

The chain employs TRBV18 and TRBJ2-3, with 10 bases matching TRBD2. Germline V CDR1 and CDR2: KGHSH, LQKENI. The CDR3 spans 16 residues. Losses at the gene ends were 2 bases for V and 3 bases for J; bases not matched to a gene: 5. The CDR3 nucleotides are TGTGCCAGCTCACCATTCGGGACTAGCGTGACAGATACGCAGTATTTT. It yields the protein CASSPFGTSVTDTQYF.

The chain uses TRBV3-1 (or the pseudogene TRBV3-2) and TRBJ2-5; 11 positions agree with TRBD2. CDR3 length equals 16 residues. V gave up 1 base and J gave up 2 bases; unmatched junction bases: 3. Germline V CDR1 and CDR2: LGHDT, YNNKEL (reference sequence). CDR3 loop: CASSQATSGVQETQYF. The CDR3 region has the DNA TGTGCCAGCAGCCAAGCGACTAGCGGGGTTCAAGAGACCCAGTACTTC.

This chain connects TRBV25-1 to TRBJ2-1, with D perhaps TRBD1 (5 bases). Looked up from germline, CDR1 is MGHDK and CDR2 is SYGVNS. The CDR3 sequence is 12 residues long. V lost 3 bases and J 8 bases, leaving 8 bases between the germline ends. The CDR3 DNA is TGTGCCAGCAGTGATTGGGGCTATGAGCAGTTCTTC. Translated: CASSDWGYEQFF.

This chain connects TRBV5-4 to TRBJ2-3; TRBD2 agrees at 8 bases. J lost 6 bases, V lost 7 bases, and 7 bases had no gene match. Per germline, CDR1 SGHNT and CDR2 YYREEE (reference sequence). CDR3 length: 13 residues. CDR3 coding DNA: TGTGCCAGCGGCCCTAGCGGGTGGGATACGCAGTATTTT. Translated, it gives CASGPSGWDTQYF. The entire variable domain, with the rest obtained from reference TRBV5-4 and TRBJ2-3, is as follows: ETGVTQSPTHLIKTRGQQVTLRCSSQSGHNTVSWYQQALGQGPQFIFQYYREEENGRGNFPPRFSGLQFPNYSSELNVNALELDDSALYLCASGPSGWDTQYFGPGTRLTVL.

The rearrangement uses TRBV2 and TRBJ2-2; a weak D match, TRBD2 (6 bases). Between the trimmed V and J ends, which lost 5 bases and 1 base, there was a span of 8 bases. The CDR3 is 14 amino acids. Germline CDR1 and CDR2: SNHLY and FYNNEI. CDR3 nucleotide sequence: TGTGCCAGCAGTCCGGGAGTGAACACCGGGGAGCTGTTTTTT. Translating it yields CASSPGVNTGELFF.

V gene TRBV6-5 combines with J gene TRBJ2-7; weak D call: TRBD1 (6 bases). Trimming took 7 bases from V and 7 from J, leaving 17 bases between them. CDR3 length: 13 amino acids. Germline CDR1 MNHEY, CDR2 SVGAGI. CDR3 nucleotides: TGTGCCAGCACCAAAAAGAGGGGGTATGAGCAGTACTTC. The encoded protein is CASTKKRGYEQYF.

The chain recombines TRBV12-3 or TRBV12-4 with TRBJ1-2; no reliable D call. The CDR3 has 13 residues. Deletions cut 6 bases from V and 4 bases from J, with 12 bases between. CDR3 loop: CASSLTESYGYTF. In DNA form, the CDR3 reads TGTGCCAGCAGCTTAACAGAGAGCTATGGCTACACCTTC.

The chain couples TRBV4-1 to TRBJ2-5; tentatively, D is TRBD2 (6 bases). CDR3 length: 16 residues. Trimming took off 0 bases at V and 5 bases at J, with 16 bases between the two ends. Germline CDR1 reads MGHRA; CDR2 reads YSYEKL. CDR3 loop: CASSQDTAGGRETQYF. The CDR3 DNA reads as TGCGCCAGCAGCCAAGACACGGCAGGAGGGCGGGAGACCCAGTACTTC.

The CDR3 region is CASSAHEGAEQFF. The DNA of the CDR3 is TGTGCCAGCAGCGCCCACGAGGGTGCTGAGCAGTTCTTC. This chain uses TRBV12-3 or TRBV12-4 with TRBJ2-1, with D possibly TRBD2 on 5 matching bases. Trimming removed 6 bases at V and 9 bases at J, with 15 bases between. The CDR3 length is 13 residues.

The chain couples TRBV6-5 to TRBJ2-7, with 8 bases fitting TRBD1. Germline loops: CDR1 MNHEY, CDR2 SVGAGI. The CDR3 sequence is 15 residues long. With V trimmed by 8 bases and J by 2 bases, 11 bases remained unmatched. The CDR3 is CASLTTGQVTYEQYF. The CDR3 coding sequence is TGTGCCAGCCTTACAACGGGACAGGTTACCTACGAGCAGTACTTC.

This chain connects TRBV7-9 to TRBJ2-2; a possible D gene is TRBD1 (5 bases). The germline V gene encodes CDR1 SEHNR and CDR2 FQNEAQ (reference sequence). V was shortened by 4 bases and J by 1 base, with 7 bases between the two germline ends. This CDR3 contains 14 residues. The CDR3 sequence: CASSSDRNTGELFF. As DNA, the CDR3 is TGTGCCAGCAGCTCCGACAGGAACACCGGGGAGCTGTTTTTT.

This chain connects TRBV2 to TRBJ1-2; 9 nucleotides agree with TRBD1. This CDR3 spans 14 amino acids. The V gene end was trimmed by 6 bases and the J gene end by 5 bases; junction bases not matched to a gene: 7. From germline, CDR1 is SNHLY and CDR2 FYNNEI. CDR3 sequence reads: CASRTGQGPYGYTF. The CDR3 region has the DNA TGTGCCAGCAGGACGGGACAGGGTCCATATGGCTACACCTTC.

The rearrangement links TRBV5-6 to TRBJ2-7; tentative D call: TRBD2 (5 bases). The CDR3 is 14 amino acids. Trimming left V 0 bases short and J 2 bases short, with 9 bases between. Per the germline V gene, CDR1 is SGHDT and CDR2 is YYEEEE. In DNA form, the CDR3 reads TGTGCCAGCAGCTTGGTAGGACTGGCCTACGAGCAGTACTTC. Residues: CASSLVGLAYEQYF.

V and J are TRBV19 and TRBJ2-7; possible D gene TRBD2, 7 bases. Germline CDR1 LNHDA, CDR2 SQIVND (reference sequence). This CDR3 region has 15 residues. Trimming shortened V by 3 bases and J by 3 bases, and 15 bases separated the two germline ends. In DNA, the CDR3 is TGTGCCAGTAGTATCGGGGGGACATCCCTCTACGAGCAGTACTTC. Translated, it gives CASSIGGTSLYEQYF.

This clone has more than one count but fewer than ten. The genes are TRBV18 and TRBJ2-2; TRBD2 matches 13 bases. Germline assignment: CDR1 KGHSH and CDR2 LQKENI. Germline trimming cut 0 bases from V and 6 bases from J; bases unmatched to any gene: 4. The CDR3 covers 17 residues. The chain's CDR3 is CASSPPQGLAGSGELFF. The DNA of the CDR3 is TGTGCCAGCTCACCACCGCAGGGACTAGCGGGGTCCGGGGAGCTGTTTTTT.

The rearrangement uses TRBV5-1 and TRBJ2-3, with D possibly TRBD2 on 5 matching bases. The CDR3 extends over 13 amino acids. With 2 bases removed from V and 3 bases from J, the gap between germline ends came to 7 bases. Germline V gives CDR1 SGHRS, CDR2 YFSETQ. DNA of the CDR3: TGCGCCAGCAGCTTCGGAGGAACAGATACGCAGTATTTT. As protein: CASSFGGTDTQYF.

The V call is TRBV4-1, the J call TRBJ1-5; a possible D gene is TRBD1 (6 bases). V was pared by 1 base and J by 13 bases, with 8 bases between. This CDR3 is 11 amino acids long. CDR1 and CDR2 (germline): MGHRA, YSYEKL. CDR3 sequence: CASSQGTVQHF. The CDR3 DNA reads TGCGCCAGCAGCCAAGGGACAGTACAGCATTTT.

This clone turned up a few times. This chain joins TRBV18 and TRBJ1-1; unclear D gene. This CDR3 contains 16 residues. CDR1 KGHSH and CDR2 LQKENI come from the germline V gene. V was shortened by 2 bases and J by 1 base, with 14 bases between the two germline ends. CDR3 loop: CASSPSFSFRNTEAFF. The CDR3 nucleotides read TGTGCCAGCTCACCAAGTTTCTCATTCAGGAACACTGAAGCTTTCTTT.

The chain links TRBV24-1 to TRBJ2-5; 10 bases match TRBD1. This CDR3 has 15 amino acids. The ends lost 6 bases at V and 3 bases at J; junction bases unmatched: 6. Germline CDR1 is KGHDR and CDR2 is SFDVKD. The CDR3 nucleotides read TGTGCCACCAGTCCGGGACAGGGGTTTGAAGAGACCCAGTACTTC. This translates into CATSPGQGFEETQYF.

CDR3 coding DNA: TGCAGTGCTAGTCTGCGGGCCCAAGAGACCCAGTACTTC. As protein: CSASLRAQETQYF. The chain carries TRBV20-1 and TRBJ2-5; possible D gene TRBD2, 5 bases. The V end was cut by 3 bases, the J end by 1 base, with 9 bases between. The CDR3 is 13 amino acids. Germline-derived CDR1 and CDR2 are DFQATT and SNEGSKA (reference sequence).

This chain links TRBV11-1 with TRBJ1-1, with 7 bases fitting TRBD1. Germline V gene lookup returns CDR1 SGHAT and CDR2 FQDESV (reference sequence). J was trimmed by 5 bases and V by 5 bases; bases with no gene match: 8. This CDR3 comprises 14 residues. The CDR3 spells CASSQDPRGTEAFF. The CDR3 nucleotides read TGTGCCAGCAGCCAGGACCCCAGGGGGACTGAAGCTTTCTTT. Full variable domain (rest looked up from reference TRBV11-1 and TRBJ1-1): EAEVAQSPRYKITEKSQAVAFWCDPISGHATLYWYRQILGQGPELLVQFQDESVVDDSQLPKDRFSAERLKGVDSTLKIQPAELGDSAMYLCASSQDPRGTEAFFGQGTRLTVV.